In its sample, the clone carrying this TCR beta chain was seen a few times. This sample is part of a study of blood T cell repertoires in COVID-19. Produced via immunoSEQ multiplex PCR; TCRdb's table is partial and in-frame only. The table lists fewer than 150,000 clones, around 90% of them singletons. V trimming: 2 bases; J trimming: 9 bases; junction bases outside the gene matches: 7. The germline V gene encodes CDR1 SEHNR and CDR2 FQNEAQ (reference sequence). The CDR3 is 15 amino acids. The chain carries TRBV7-9 and TRBJ1-6, with 7 bases that match TRBD1. The sample was peripheral blood. This TCR was recovered from a woman of 80 years or more with acute or convalescent COVID-19. CDR3 loop: CASSLSGTAFSPLHF. The CDR3 DNA reads as TGTGCCAGCAGCTTATCCGGGACAGCCTTTTCACCCCTCCACTTT.